The 15 T cell receptor beta chains below were found in one sample sequenced in a study of OX40 agonist ivuxolimab in advanced cancers. Generated by immunoSEQ multiplex PCR, the TCRdb table keeps only in-frame clones and is missing some. The data show roughly 70,000 clones, more than 80% seen once. Sequenced material: CD4+ or CD8+ T cells sorted from blood, taken in a trial of the OX40 agonist ivuxolimab. All receptors come from an adult with an advanced solid tumor such as melanoma, head and neck, liver or kidney cancer.

The rearrangement joins TRBV5-1 to TRBJ2-7; D unclear. Trimming removed 0 bases from V and 0 bases from J, with 7 bases in between. The V gene's germline CDR1 is SGHRS and CDR2 YFSETQ. This CDR3 is 14 amino acids long. The CDR3 here is CASSLGSSSYEQYF. The CDR3 DNA follows: TGCGCCAGCAGCTTGGGTTCGAGCTCCTACGAGCAGTACTTC.

The rearrangement uses TRBV18 and TRBJ2-5; D not resolved. The J call could be wrong; TRBJ2-7 is a better fit for the DNA end. Germline V CDR1 and CDR2: KGHSH, LQKENI. The CDR3 has 13 amino acids. In DNA, the CDR3 is TGTGCCAGCTCACCACCGACACAAAACGAGCAGTACTTC. Translation gives CASSPPTQNEQYF.

This sequence joins TRBV9 and TRBJ2-2; TRBD1 matches at 7 bases. The germline gives CDR1 SGDLS, CDR2 YYNGEE. After removal of 4 bases from V and 2 bases from J, the junction contained 5 bases not matched to a gene. This CDR3 contains 15 residues. CDR3 sequence: CASSHGQVNTGELFF. In DNA form, the CDR3 reads TGTGCCAGCAGCCACGGACAGGTCAACACCGGGGAGCTGTTTTTT.

The rearrangement links TRBV19 to TRBJ1-5, with 7 positions matching TRBD1. V was pared by 3 bases and J by 9 bases, with 5 bases of the junction left unmatched. Per the germline V gene, CDR1 is LNHDA and CDR2 is SQIVND (reference sequence). The CDR3 spans 13 residues. Here the CDR3 DNA reads TGTGCCAGTAGTATCACAGGGGCCTGGCCCCAGCATTTT. Encoded protein: CASSITGAWPQHF.

The CDR3 region has the DNA TGTGCCAGCAGCTTAGAAGGGATATCCTACAATGAGCAGTTCTTC. This sequence encodes CASSLEGISYNEQFF. V and J are TRBV5-6 and TRBJ2-1; D remains unclear. Trimming stripped 2 bases from V and 1 base from J, with 10 bases between. Germline loops: CDR1 SGHDT, CDR2 YYEEEE. The CDR3 consists of 15 residues.

The chain recombines TRBV6-1 with TRBJ1-3; D is possibly TRBD1 (5 bases). The ends were cut back, 4 bases at V and 0 bases at J, with 16 bases in the middle. The CDR3 loop spans 17 amino acids. The germline CDR1 and CDR2 sequences are MNHNS and SASEGT. CDR3 nucleotides: TGTGCCAGCAGTGTCGTCAGGGAAACCGGCTCTGGAAACACCATATATTTT. It is translated as CASSVVRETGSGNTIYF.

This chain connects TRBV18 to TRBJ2-7, with 11 bases lining up with TRBD2. The CDR3 runs 15 residues. Germline-derived CDR1 and CDR2 are KGHSH and LQKENI. V lost 6 bases, J lost 2 bases, and 6 bases stayed unmatched. CDR3 region: CASSPSSGGTYEQYF. CDR3 DNA sequence: TGTGCCAGCTCCCCGTCTAGCGGGGGGACCTACGAGCAGTACTTC. The full variable domain, with the rest looked up from reference TRBV18 and TRBJ2-7, is NAGVMQNPRHLVRRRGQEARLRCSPMKGHSHVYWYRQLPEEGLKFMVYLQKENIIDESGMPKERFSAEFPKEGPSILRIQQVVRGDSAAYFCASSPSSGGTYEQYFGPGTRLTVT.

This rearrangement joins TRBV11-3 to TRBJ1-2; weak D call: TRBD1 (6 bases). CDR3 length: 17 amino acids. V was pared by 0 bases and J by 1 base, with 15 bases between. Germline V lookup: CDR1 SGHNT, CDR2 YENEEA. The CDR3 loop is CASSLDPSSRGNYGYTF. The CDR3 DNA is TGTGCCAGCAGCTTAGACCCTAGTTCCAGGGGTAACTATGGCTACACCTTC.

This clone was seen only once. V and J are TRBV6-4 and TRBJ2-2; D may match TRBD1 or TRBD2 (6 bases each). The germline CDR1 and CDR2 sequences are MRHNA and SNTAGT. This CDR3 has 15 residues. Deletions cut 5 bases from V and 1 base from J, with 11 bases between. The CDR3 loop reads CASSQQGGNTGELFF. The DNA of the CDR3 is TGTGCCAGCAGTCAACAGGGAGGGAACACCGGGGAGCTGTTTTTT.

This chain connects TRBV5-6 to TRBJ2-6; 7 bases are shared with TRBD1. This CDR3 is built from 17 residues. Germline trimming cut 6 bases from V and 0 bases from J; bases unmatched to any gene: 9. Germline lookup yields CDR1 SGHDT and CDR2 YYEEEE. CDR3 nucleotide sequence: TGTGCCAGCACCCCAGGGGGTCCCAGCTCTGGGGCCAACGTCCTGACTTTC. Translated: CASTPGGPSSGANVLTF.

V and J are TRBV10-3 and TRBJ2-4; the D gene is possibly TRBD2 (7 bases). The CDR3 runs to 16 residues. V dropped 2 bases and J dropped 7 bases, with 18 bases sitting between them. Germline-derived CDR1 and CDR2 are ENHRY and SYGVKD. CDR3 sequence (DNA): TGTGCCATCAGTGAGCCCGACGGGGGGCGGCCGAACATTCAGTACTTC. It codes for CAISEPDGGRPNIQYF.

The V gene is TRBV5-1, the J gene TRBJ2-7, with 7 positions matching TRBD1. The CDR3 is 15 residues long. CDR1 is SGHRS and CDR2 is YFSETQ in the germline V gene. The V segment lost 6 bases and the J segment 3 bases; nucleotides outside the gene matches: 12. The CDR3 DNA is TGCGCCAGCACCAATGGAATACAGGGGAGCTACGAGCAGTACTTC. It translates to CASTNGIQGSYEQYF. Combining the CDR3 with reference TRBV5-1 and TRBJ2-7 gives the whole variable domain KAGVTQTPRYLIKTRGQQVTLSCSPISGHRSVSWYQQTPGQGLQFLFEYFSETQRNKGNFPGRFSGRQFSNSRSEMNVSTLELGDSALYLCASTNGIQGSYEQYFGPGTRLTVT.

The rearrangement links TRBV7-3 to TRBJ1-5, with D unclear. V gave up 3 bases and J gave up 4 bases, with 10 bases separating them. Germline CDR1 and CDR2: SGHTA and FQGTGA. The CDR3 sequence is 14 residues long. CDR3 sequence reads: CASSFKGVNQPQHF. The CDR3 DNA reads TGTGCCAGCAGCTTCAAGGGAGTGAATCAGCCCCAGCATTTT. The full variable domain, with the rest looked up from reference TRBV7-3 and TRBJ1-5, is GAGVSQTPSNKVTEKGKYVELRCDPISGHTALYWYRQSLGQGPEFLIYFQGTGAADDSGLPNDRFFAVRPEGSVSTLKIQRTERGDSAVYLCASSFKGVNQPQHFGDGTRLSIL.

The CDR3 spells CASSPGQGANIQYF. The DNA for the CDR3 is TGTGCCAGCTCACCCGGACAGGGGGCGAACATTCAGTACTTC. J is TRBJ2-4 and V is TRBV18; 11 positions match TRBD1. Germline values: CDR1 KGHSH, CDR2 LQKENI. Unmatched junction bases numbered 2, after V lost 3 bases and J lost 7 bases. CDR3 length equals 14 residues.

The chain links TRBV11-1 to TRBJ2-5; the match to TRBD2 covers 8 bases. V trimming: 5 bases; J trimming: 5 bases; junction bases outside the gene matches: 13. The germline V gene has CDR1 SGHAT and CDR2 FQDESV (reference sequence). This CDR3 is 16 amino acids long. CDR3 DNA: TGTGCCAGCAGCCGGGTTGGCGGGGGGTTTGGGGAGACCCAGTACTTC. This translates into CASSRVGGGFGETQYF.